The rows below give T cell receptor beta chains drawn from one sample of a study. MiXCR, applied by TCRdb to the RT-PCR reads, yields one record per CDR3 protein. The table records 550,000 to 750,000 distinct CDR3 sequences, 14% of them present only once. Material: memory CD4+ T cells from blood. These receptors came from a female donor in good health, serving as a healthy control. Each CDR3 is given with its conserved first and last residue. A D gene is named only where the DNA matches it firmly. Size is stated for part of the rows, as once, few or many counts, or as a class when the clone is expanded.

D gene: NA
V gene: TRBV27
J gene: TRBJ2-1
clone size: NA
CDR3 DNA: TGTGCCAGCAGGCTGAATGAGCAGTTCTTC
CDR3 protein: CASRLNEQFF

D gene: TRBD2
V gene: TRBV5-1
J gene: TRBJ2-5
clone size: few
CDR3 DNA: TGCGCCAGCAGCTTGGCCTCTCCGGGGGGGACCCAGTACTTC
CDR3 protein: CASSLASPGGTQYF

D gene: NA
V gene: TRBV7-7
J gene: TRBJ2-5
clone size: NA
CDR3 DNA: TGTGCCAGCAGCTTGGGTGGGGTTCTGGAGACCCAGTACTTC
CDR3 protein: CASSLGGVLETQYF

D gene: TRBD2
V gene: TRBV20-1
J gene: TRBJ2-1
clone size: few
CDR3 DNA: TGCAGTGCAGCGGGGGGGCCTTTGGCCTACAATGAGCAGTTCTTC
CDR3 protein: CSAAGGPLAYNEQFF

D gene: NA
V gene: TRBV7-9
J gene: TRBJ1-6
clone size: NA
CDR3 DNA: TGTGCCAGCAGCTCAGGCAGGGATTCACCCCTCCACTTT
CDR3 protein: CASSSGRDSPLHF

D gene: TRBD2
V gene: TRBV20-1
J gene: TRBJ2-5
clone size: few
CDR3 DNA: TGCAGTGCTTTAGCGGGAGGCGGGGAGACCCAGTACTTC
CDR3 protein: CSALAGGGETQYF

D gene: TRBD2
V gene: TRBV4-2
J gene: TRBJ2-1
clone size: few
CDR3 DNA: TGTGCCAGCAGCCGCACCCAATTACTAGCGGGGGTTACGGATTCCTACAATGAGCAGTTCTTC
CDR3 protein: CASSRTQLLAGVTDSYNEQFF

D gene: NA
V gene: TRBV29-1
J gene: TRBJ1-1
clone size: few
CDR3 DNA: TGCAGCGTCGCTAAATCATCCGAACAGGTGAACACTGAAGCTTTCTTT
CDR3 protein: CSVAKSSEQVNTEAFF

D gene: TRBD2
V gene: TRBV10-3
J gene: TRBJ2-1
clone size: many
CDR3 DNA: TGTGCCATCAGTGATAGTAGCGGGAGCTCCTACAATGAGCAGTTCTTC
CDR3 protein: CAISDSSGSSYNEQFF

D gene: TRBD1
V gene: TRBV7-2
J gene: TRBJ2-5
clone size: few
CDR3 DNA: TGTGCCAGCAGCTCATCCTCCGGGACAGGGGGAGAGACCCAGTACTTC
CDR3 protein: CASSSSSGTGGETQYF

D gene: NA
V gene: TRBV20-1
J gene: TRBJ2-4
clone size: many
CDR3 DNA: TGCAGCGTAACACGGTACTCCCCGGGGGCCAAAAACATTCAGTACTTC
CDR3 protein: CSVTRYSPGAKNIQYF

D gene: NA
V gene: TRBV5-6
J gene: TRBJ1-5
clone size: few
CDR3 DNA: TGTGCCAGCTCCAGCTTCGTCAGGGCAAATCAGCCCCAGCATTTT
CDR3 protein: CASSSFVRANQPQHF

D gene: TRBD2
V gene: TRBV10-3
J gene: TRBJ2-3
clone size: many
CDR3 DNA: TGTGCCACCGGGACTAGCGATCGTACTGGCACAGATACGCAGTATTTT
CDR3 protein: CATGTSDRTGTDTQYF